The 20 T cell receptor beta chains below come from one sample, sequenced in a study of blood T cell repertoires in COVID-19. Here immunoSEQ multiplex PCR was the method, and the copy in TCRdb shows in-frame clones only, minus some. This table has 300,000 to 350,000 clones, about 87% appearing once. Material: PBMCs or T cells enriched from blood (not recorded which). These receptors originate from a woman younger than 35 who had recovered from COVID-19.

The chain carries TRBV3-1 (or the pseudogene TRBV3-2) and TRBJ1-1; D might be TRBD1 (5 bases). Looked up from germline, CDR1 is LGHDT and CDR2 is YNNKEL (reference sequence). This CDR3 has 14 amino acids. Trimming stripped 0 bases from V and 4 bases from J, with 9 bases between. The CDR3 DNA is TGTGCCAGCAGCCAAGACCACGGGGGCACTGAAGCTTTCTTT. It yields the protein CASSQDHGGTEAFF.

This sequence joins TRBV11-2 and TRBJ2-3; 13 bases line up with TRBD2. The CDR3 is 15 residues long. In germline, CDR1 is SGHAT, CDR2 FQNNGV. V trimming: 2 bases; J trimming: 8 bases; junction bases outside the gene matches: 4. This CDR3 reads CASSLTSGGAATQYF. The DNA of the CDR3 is TGTGCCAGCAGCTTAACTAGCGGGGGGGCCGCTACGCAGTATTTT. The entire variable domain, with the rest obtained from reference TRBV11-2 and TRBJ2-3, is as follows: EAGVAQSPRYKIIEKRQSVAFWCNPISGHATLYWYQQILGQGPKLLIQFQNNGVVDDSQLPKDRFSAERLKGVDSTLKIQPAKLEDSAVYLCASSLTSGGAATQYFGPGTRLTVL.

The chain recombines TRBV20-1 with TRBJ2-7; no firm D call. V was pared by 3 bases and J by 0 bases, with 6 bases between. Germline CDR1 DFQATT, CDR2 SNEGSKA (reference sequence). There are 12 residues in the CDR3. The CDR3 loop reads CSASHSSYEQYF. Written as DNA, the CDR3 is TGCAGTGCTAGTCACAGCTCCTACGAGCAGTACTTC.

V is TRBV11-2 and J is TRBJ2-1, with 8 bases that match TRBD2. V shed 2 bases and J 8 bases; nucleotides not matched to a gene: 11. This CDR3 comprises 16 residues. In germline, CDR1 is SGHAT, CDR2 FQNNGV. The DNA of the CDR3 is TGTGCCAGCAGCTTAACGGGAGGGCCCATGGAGGATGAGCAGTTCTTC. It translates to CASSLTGGPMEDEQFF.

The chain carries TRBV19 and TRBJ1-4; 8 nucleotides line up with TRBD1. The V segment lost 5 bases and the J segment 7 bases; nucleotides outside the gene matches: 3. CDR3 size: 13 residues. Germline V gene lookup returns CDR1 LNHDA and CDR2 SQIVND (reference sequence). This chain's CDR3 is CASSWDRFEKLFF. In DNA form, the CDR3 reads TGTGCCAGTAGTTGGGACAGGTTTGAAAAACTGTTTTTT.

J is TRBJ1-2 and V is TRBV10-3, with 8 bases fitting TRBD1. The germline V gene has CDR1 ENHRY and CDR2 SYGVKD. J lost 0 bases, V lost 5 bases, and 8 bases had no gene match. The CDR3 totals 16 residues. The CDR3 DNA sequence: TGTGCCATCAGTAAGGACAGGGCATCCCCTAACTATGGCTACACCTTC. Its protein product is CAISKDRASPNYGYTF.

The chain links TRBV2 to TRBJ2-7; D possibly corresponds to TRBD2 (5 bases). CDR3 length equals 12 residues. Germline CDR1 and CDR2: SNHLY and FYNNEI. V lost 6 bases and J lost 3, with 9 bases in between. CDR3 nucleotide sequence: TGTGCCAGCAGCGACTATAGCTACGAGCAGTACTTC. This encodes CASSDYSYEQYF. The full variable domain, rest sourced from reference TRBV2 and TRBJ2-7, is EPEVTQTPSHQVTQMGQEVILRCVPISNHLYFYWYRQILGQKVEFLVSFYNNEISEKSEIFDDQFSVERPDGSNFTLKIRSTKLEDSAMYFCASSDYSYEQYFGPGTRLTVT.

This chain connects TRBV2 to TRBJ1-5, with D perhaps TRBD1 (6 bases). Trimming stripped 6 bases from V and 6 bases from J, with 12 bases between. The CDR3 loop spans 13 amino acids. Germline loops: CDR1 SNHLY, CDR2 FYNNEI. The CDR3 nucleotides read TGTGCCAGCAGGTACCTACAGGGTCAGCCCCAGCATTTT. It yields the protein CASRYLQGQPQHF.

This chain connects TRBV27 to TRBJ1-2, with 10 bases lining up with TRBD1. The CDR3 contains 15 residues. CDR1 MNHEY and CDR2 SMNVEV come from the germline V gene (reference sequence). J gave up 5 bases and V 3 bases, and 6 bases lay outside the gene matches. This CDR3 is CASSFETGGRYGYTF. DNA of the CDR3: TGTGCCAGCAGTTTCGAGACAGGGGGCCGGTATGGCTACACCTTC.

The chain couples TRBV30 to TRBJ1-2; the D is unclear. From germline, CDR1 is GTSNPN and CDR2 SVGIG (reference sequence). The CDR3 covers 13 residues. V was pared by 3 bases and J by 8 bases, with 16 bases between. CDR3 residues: CAWRKRPRGGYTF. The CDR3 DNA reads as TGTGCCTGGAGAAAACGACCTCGGGGAGGCTACACCTTC.

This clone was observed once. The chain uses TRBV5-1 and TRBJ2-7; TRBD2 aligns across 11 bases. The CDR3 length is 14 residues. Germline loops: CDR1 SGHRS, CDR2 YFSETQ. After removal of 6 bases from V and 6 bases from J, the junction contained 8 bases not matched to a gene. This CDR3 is CASISGTSGGEQYF. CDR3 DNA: TGCGCCAGCATTTCCGGGACTAGCGGAGGCGAGCAGTACTTC.

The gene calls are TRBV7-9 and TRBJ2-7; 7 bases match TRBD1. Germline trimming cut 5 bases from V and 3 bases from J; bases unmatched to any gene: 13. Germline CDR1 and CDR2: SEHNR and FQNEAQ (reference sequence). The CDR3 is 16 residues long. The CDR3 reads CASSHKTGDNSYEQYF. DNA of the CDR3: TGTGCCAGCAGCCACAAAACAGGGGACAACAGCTACGAGCAGTACTTC.

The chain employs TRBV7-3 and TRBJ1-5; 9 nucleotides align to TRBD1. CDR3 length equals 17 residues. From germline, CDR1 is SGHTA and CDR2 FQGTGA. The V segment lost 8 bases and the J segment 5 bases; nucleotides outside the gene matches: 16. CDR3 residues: CASGFGDRDLWYQPQHF. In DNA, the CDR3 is TGTGCCAGCGGATTCGGGGACAGGGATCTTTGGTATCAGCCCCAGCATTTT. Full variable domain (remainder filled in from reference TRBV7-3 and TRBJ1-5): GAGVSQTPSNKVTEKGKYVELRCDPISGHTALYWYRQSLGQGPEFLIYFQGTGAADDSGLPNDRFFAVRPEGSVSTLKIQRTERGDSAVYLCASGFGDRDLWYQPQHFGDGTRLSIL.

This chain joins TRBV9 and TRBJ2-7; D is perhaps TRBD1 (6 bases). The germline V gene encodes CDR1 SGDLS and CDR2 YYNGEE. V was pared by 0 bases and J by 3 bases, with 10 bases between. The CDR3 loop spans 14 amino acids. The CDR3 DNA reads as TGTGCCAGCAGCGTAGAGGACAGAATCTACGAGCAGTACTTC. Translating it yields CASSVEDRIYEQYF.

This chain's CDR3 is CASTPASLDTQYF. The CDR3 nucleotides read TGTGCCAGCACCCCGGCTAGCTTAGATACGCAGTATTTT. The chain couples TRBV3-1 (or the pseudogene TRBV3-2) to TRBJ2-3; the D gene is possibly TRBD2 (5 bases). Germline values: CDR1 LGHDT, CDR2 YNNKEL (reference sequence). CDR3 length equals 13 residues. V shed 7 bases and J shed 5 bases, with 13 bases lying between them.

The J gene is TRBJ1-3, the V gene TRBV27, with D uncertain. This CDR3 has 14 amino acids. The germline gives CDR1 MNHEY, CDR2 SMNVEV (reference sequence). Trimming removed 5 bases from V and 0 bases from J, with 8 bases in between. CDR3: CASSRTDSGNTIYF. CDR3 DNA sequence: TGTGCCAGCAGTCGCACAGACTCTGGAAACACCATATATTTT.

The chain's CDR3 is CASSFRGGSTEAFF. Here the CDR3 DNA reads TGTGCCAGCAGTTTCCGGGGGGGTAGCACTGAAGCTTTCTTT. V is TRBV28 and J is TRBJ1-1; maybe TRBD1 (5 bases). From germline, CDR1 is MDHEN and CDR2 SYDVKM. V shed 3 bases and J shed 4 bases, with 12 bases lying between them. CDR3 length: 14 residues.

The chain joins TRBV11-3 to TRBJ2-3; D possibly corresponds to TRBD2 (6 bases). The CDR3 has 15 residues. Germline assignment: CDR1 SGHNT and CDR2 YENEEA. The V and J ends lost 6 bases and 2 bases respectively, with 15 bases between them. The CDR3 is CASSFLGRDTDTQYF. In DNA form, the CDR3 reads TGTGCCAGCAGTTTTCTTGGGCGGGACACAGATACGCAGTATTTT.

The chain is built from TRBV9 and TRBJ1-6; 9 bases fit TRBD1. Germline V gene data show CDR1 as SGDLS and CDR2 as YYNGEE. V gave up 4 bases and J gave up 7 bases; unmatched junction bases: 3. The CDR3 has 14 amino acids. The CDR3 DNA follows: TGTGCCAGCAGCTCGGGACAGGGAAATTCACCCCTCCACTTT. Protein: CASSSGQGNSPLHF.

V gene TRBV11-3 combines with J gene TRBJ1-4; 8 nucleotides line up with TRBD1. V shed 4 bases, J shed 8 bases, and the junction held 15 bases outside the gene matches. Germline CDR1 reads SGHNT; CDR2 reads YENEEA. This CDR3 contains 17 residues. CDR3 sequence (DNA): TGTGCCAGCAGCTCGTGGACAGGGAGTGGAGTTGGGGAAAAACTGTTTTTT. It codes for CASSSWTGSGVGEKLFF.